The 12 T cell receptor beta chains below come from one sample, sequenced in a study of blood T cell repertoires in COVID-19. Produced via immunoSEQ multiplex PCR; TCRdb's table is partial and in-frame only. The data show hundreds of thousands of clones, with about 84% seen just once and 4.3% held by the top ten. The specimen sequenced was PBMCs or T cells enriched from blood (not recorded which). Receptors were obtained from a man in his thirties or forties with acute COVID-19.

The V call is TRBV6-5, the J call TRBJ1-6; no firm D call. The length of the CDR3 is 13 residues. The ends were cut back, 6 bases at V and 2 bases at J, with 5 bases in the middle. In germline, CDR1 is MNHEY, CDR2 SVGAGI. The CDR3 nucleotides are TGTGCCAGCAGACAAGCCTATAATTCACCCCTCCACTTT. Translation gives CASRQAYNSPLHF.

The gene calls are TRBV6-5 and TRBJ1-5; the D is unclear. Deletions cut 5 bases from V and 6 bases from J, with 17 bases between. The CDR3 extends over 15 amino acids. Germline CDR1 and CDR2: MNHEY and SVGAGI. CDR3 nucleotide sequence: TGTGCCAGCAGTCCCCAGCGAGCTTTACGTCAGCCCCAGCATTTT. Residues: CASSPQRALRQPQHF.

The chain has TRBV2 and TRBJ1-4, with D tentatively TRBD1 (5 bases). CDR3 length: 14 amino acids. The ends were cut back, 8 bases at V and 8 bases at J, with 18 bases in the middle. Germline V gene sequence: CDR1 SNHLY, CDR2 FYNNEI. The CDR3 sequence is CASRTGPGDEKLFF. The CDR3 DNA reads as TGTGCCAGCCGAACGGGACCGGGGGACGAAAAACTGTTTTTT.

This clone has only a few counts. This chain connects TRBV7-9 to TRBJ1-2; unclear D gene. With 2 bases removed from V and 0 bases from J, the gap between germline ends came to 7 bases. The CDR3 covers 14 residues. CDR1 and CDR2 from the germline V gene are SEHNR and FQNEAQ (reference sequence). The CDR3 bases are TGTGCCAGCAGCTTATTACAGTCTAACTATGGCTACACCTTC. Protein product: CASSLLQSNYGYTF.

This chain joins TRBV5-1 and TRBJ2-1; no reliable D call. CDR3 length equals 16 residues. V was clipped by 0 bases and J by 1 base, with 11 bases between them. Germline V gene sequence: CDR1 SGHRS, CDR2 YFSETQ. The CDR3 DNA sequence: TGCGCCAGCAGCTTGGTGGAGTCCACTTCCTACAATGAGCAGTTCTTC. Translating it yields CASSLVESTSYNEQFF.

The chain carries TRBV5-1 and TRBJ1-5; no clear D gene. Trimming removed 4 bases at V and 0 bases at J, with 8 bases between. The CDR3 length is 14 residues. Germline V lookup: CDR1 SGHRS, CDR2 YFSETQ. CDR3 sequence reads: CASSPGSSNQPQHF. The CDR3 nucleotides are TGCGCCAGCAGCCCCGGGTCTAGCAATCAGCCCCAGCATTTT.

The gene calls are TRBV19 and TRBJ1-1; a possible D gene is TRBD1 (6 bases). Germline V lookup: CDR1 LNHDA, CDR2 SQIVND (reference sequence). The CDR3 runs to 14 residues. V was pared by 6 bases and J by 4 bases, with 15 bases between. The CDR3 here is CASRTQGSPTEAFF. The CDR3 DNA follows: TGTGCCAGTAGAACACAGGGATCGCCCACTGAAGCTTTCTTT. Based on the CDR3 plus reference TRBV19 and TRBJ1-1, the full variable domain is DGGITQSPKYLFRKEGQNVTLSCEQNLNHDAMYWYRQDPGQGLRLIYYSQIVNDFQKGDIAEGYSVSREKKESFPLTVTSAQKNPTAFYLCASRTQGSPTEAFFGQGTRLTVV.

The genes are TRBV6-5 and TRBJ1-2; TRBD1 aligns across 10 bases. With 2 bases clipped from V and 7 bases from J, the junction kept 4 bases outside the gene matches. Germline CDR1 MNHEY, CDR2 SVGAGI. The CDR3 extends over 14 amino acids. Here the CDR3 reads CASSYDGTGVGYTF. DNA for the CDR3: TGTGCCAGCAGTTACGATGGGACAGGGGTTGGCTACACCTTC.

V usage is TRBV9 and J usage is TRBJ2-7, with TRBD1 identical over 7 bases. This CDR3 spans 14 amino acids. Germline V CDR1 and CDR2: SGDLS, YYNGEE. Trimming cost V 0 bases and J 5 bases; bases outside gene matches: 5. The DNA of the CDR3 is TGTGCCAGCAGCGTAGAAGGGGGCCGGGACGAGCAGTACTTC. It codes for CASSVEGGRDEQYF. Combining the CDR3 with reference TRBV9 and TRBJ2-7 gives the whole variable domain DSGVTQTPKHLITATGQRVTLRCSPRSGDLSVYWYQQSLDQGLQFLIQYYNGEERAKGNILERFSAQQFPDLHSELNLSSLELGDSALYFCASSVEGGRDEQYFGPGTRLTVT.

In this sample, this clone turned up once. The chain has TRBV2 and TRBJ1-1; tentatively, D is TRBD1 (5 bases). CDR1 SNHLY and CDR2 FYNNEI come from the germline V gene. The V end was cut by 7 bases, the J end by 0 bases, with 12 bases between. CDR3 length: 14 residues. The CDR3 loop is CASKKTDMNTEAFF. The DNA for the CDR3 is TGTGCCAGCAAAAAGACAGACATGAACACTGAAGCTTTCTTT.

This rearrangement joins TRBV7-6 to TRBJ1-4; TRBD1 agrees at 8 bases. There are 18 residues in the CDR3. Germline CDR1 SGHVS, CDR2 FNYEAQ. V lost 2 bases to trimming and J lost 8 bases; unmatched junction nucleotides: 16. The CDR3 DNA is TGTGCCAGCAGCTTAAGAGTCGCAGGGGGCGCAAGTGGGGAAAAACTGTTTTTT. Amino acids: CASSLRVAGGASGEKLFF.

This CDR3 is CASSYLILTDTQYF. The CDR3 bases are TGTGCCAGCAGTTATTTAATACTCACAGATACGCAGTATTTT. This chain links TRBV6-5 with TRBJ2-3, with D unclear. Per germline, CDR1 MNHEY and CDR2 SVGAGI. The V end lost 3 bases, the J end lost 2 bases, and 9 bases lay between the germline ends. The CDR3 loop spans 14 amino acids.